Below are 15 T cell receptor beta chains sequenced from a single sample in a study of beta chain features in type 1 diabetes. TCRB transcripts that were expressed got sequenced, as all of the isolated RNA had been reverse transcribed. Repertoires were generated with immunoSEQ multiplex PCR, while TCRdb's copy carries only in-frame clones and drops some. The sample lists some 410,000 clones; approximately 10% were seen once. Input material: naive CD4+ T cells from blood. The receptors originated from a woman aged 18-29 years in good health.

The chain carries TRBV7-3 and TRBJ1-1; D unresolved. CDR1 is SGHTA and CDR2 is FQGTGA in the germline V gene. The CDR3 contains 13 residues. Deletions cut 0 bases from V and 1 base from J, with 3 bases between. For the CDR3, the DNA is TGTGCCAGCAGCTTAACCCCGAACACTGAAGCTTTCTTT. Protein: CASSLTPNTEAFF.

A note on this clone: Other DNA sequences of this sample code for an identical CDR3. This chain joins TRBV18 and TRBJ2-1; 12 nucleotides align to TRBD2. Germline V gene data show CDR1 as KGHSH and CDR2 as LQKENI. V was pared by 3 bases and J by 0 bases, with 3 bases of the junction left unmatched. The CDR3 has 17 amino acids. DNA of the CDR3: TGTGCCAGCTCACCGTTGACTAGCGGGAGCTCCTACAATGAGCAGTTCTTC. Its protein is CASSPLTSGSSYNEQFF. The full variable domain, with the rest looked up from reference TRBV18 and TRBJ2-1, is NAGVMQNPRHLVRRRGQEARLRCSPMKGHSHVYWYRQLPEEGLKFMVYLQKENIIDESGMPKERFSAEFPKEGPSILRIQQVVRGDSAAYFCASSPLTSGSSYNEQFFGPGTRLTVL.

This clone was found a few times. CDR3 nucleotide sequence: TGTGCCAGCAGTACTTTTAGCGGGACTGCGGATACGCAGTATTTT. Its translation is CASSTFSGTADTQYF. The chain links TRBV25-1 to TRBJ2-3; 8 nucleotides align to TRBD2. The germline V gene has CDR1 MGHDK and CDR2 SYGVNS. V was clipped by 5 bases and J by 6 bases; unmatched bases: 10. The CDR3 covers 15 residues.

CDR3 bases: TGTGCCAGCAGGGAGCGGTCAAGGGATCGAGTCACCAACTACAATGAGCAGTTCTTC. Amino acid sequence: CASRERSRDRVTNYNEQFF. The chain joins TRBV28 to TRBJ2-1; maybe TRBD2 (5 bases). The CDR3 extends over 19 amino acids. The germline V gene has CDR1 MDHEN and CDR2 SYDVKM. V lost 6 bases and J lost 3, with 27 bases in between.

The chain couples TRBV13 to TRBJ2-7; D is unresolved. CDR1 PRHDT and CDR2 FYEKMQ come from the germline V gene (reference sequence). The CDR3 has 10 residues. V gave up 2 bases and J gave up 13 bases, with 9 bases separating them. The CDR3 region is CASSLPTTYF. As DNA, the CDR3 is TGTGCCAGCAGCTTACCAACTACTTACTTC.

The rearrangement joins TRBV2 to TRBJ2-2; TRBD1 might be the D (6 bases). V dropped 6 bases and J dropped 7 bases, with 15 bases sitting between them. CDR3 length: 14 residues. Germline values: CDR1 SNHLY, CDR2 FYNNEI. CDR3 region: CASRSRGIDGELFF. The CDR3 DNA sequence: TGTGCCAGCAGATCCAGGGGAATAGACGGGGAGCTGTTTTTT.

This clone has a handful of counts. J is TRBJ1-2 and V is TRBV10-3; a possible D gene is TRBD1 (6 bases). The CDR3 has 13 residues. Germline-derived CDR1 and CDR2 are ENHRY and SYGVKD. Trimming stripped 6 bases from V and 10 bases from J, with 18 bases between. CDR3 protein: CAIRDGTTLSYTF. The DNA of the CDR3 is TGTGCCATCAGGGATGGGACAACATTGTCCTACACCTTC.

This chain connects TRBV5-1 to TRBJ2-7; tentatively, D is TRBD2 (7 bases). V lost 1 base and J lost 4, with 15 bases in between. Germline lookup yields CDR1 SGHRS and CDR2 YFSETQ. There are 15 residues in the CDR3. Here the CDR3 DNA reads TGCGCCAGCAGCTTGTACGCCGCGGGGGCTTACGAGCAGTACTTC. Translating gives CASSLYAAGAYEQYF. The full variable domain, in which reference TRBV5-1 and TRBJ2-7 provide the parts outside the CDR3, is KAGVTQTPRYLIKTRGQQVTLSCSPISGHRSVSWYQQTPGQGLQFLFEYFSETQRNKGNFPGRFSGRQFSNSRSEMNVSTLELGDSALYLCASSLYAAGAYEQYFGPGTRLTVT.

This clone was seen a handful of times. V is TRBV29-1 and J is TRBJ1-3, with 7 bases lining up with TRBD1. CDR3 length: 15 residues. Germline loops: CDR1 SQVTM, CDR2 ANQGSEA. Trimming removed 6 bases from V and 2 bases from J; junction bases left unmatched: 10. The CDR3 loop is CSVRDRGFAGNTIYF. The CDR3 DNA reads TGCAGCGTCCGGGACAGAGGATTCGCTGGAAACACCATATATTTT. Looking up the rest from reference TRBV29-1 and TRBJ1-3 gives the full variable domain: SAVISQKPSRDICQRGTSLTIQCQVDSQVTMMFWYRQQPGQSLTLIATANQGSEATYESGFVIDKFPISRPNLTFSTLTVSNMSPEDSSIYLCSVRDRGFAGNTIYFGEGSWLTVV.

The chain is built from TRBV7-3 and TRBJ1-1; D remains unclear. The CDR3 has 13 residues. V gave up 1 base and J gave up 4 bases, with 7 bases separating them. Per the germline V gene, CDR1 is SGHTA and CDR2 is FQGTGA. The CDR3 nucleotides read TGTGCCAGCAGCTTAAGTGGGGTCACTGAAGCTTTCTTT. Residues: CASSLSGVTEAFF.

This clone was counted a few times. V is TRBV2 and J is TRBJ2-1; TRBD2 matches at 10 bases. Trimming removed 6 bases from V and 6 bases from J; junction bases left unmatched: 11. The germline V gene has CDR1 SNHLY and CDR2 FYNNEI. The CDR3 is 16 amino acids. The CDR3 DNA follows: TGTGCCAGCAGGCCTCCCCTAGCGGGAGTGGGCAATGAGCAGTTCTTC. Protein: CASRPPLAGVGNEQFF.

The chain joins TRBV7-9 to TRBJ2-1; D is undetermined. CDR1 SEHNR and CDR2 FQNEAQ come from the germline V gene (reference sequence). This CDR3 is 16 amino acids long. V shed 2 bases and J shed 5 bases, with 16 bases lying between them. The CDR3 region has the DNA TGTGCCAGCAGCTTATGGGTGGGGTCCCCCCACAATGAGCAGTTCTTC. Protein product: CASSLWVGSPHNEQFF.

This clone was seen a handful of times. The chain carries TRBV14 and TRBJ2-1; 7 nucleotides line up with TRBD2. This CDR3 has 16 residues. Germline trimming cut 2 bases from V and 0 bases from J; bases unmatched to any gene: 4. The germline gives CDR1 SGHDN, CDR2 FVKESK. This CDR3 is CASSQRGSGSYNEQFF. The CDR3 coding sequence is TGTGCCAGCAGCCAACGCGGGAGTGGCTCCTACAATGAGCAGTTCTTC. Full variable domain (outside the CDR3, taken from reference TRBV14 and TRBJ2-1): EAGVTQFPSHSVIEKGQTVTLRCDPISGHDNLYWYRRVMGKEIKFLLHFVKESKQDESGMPNNRFLAERTGGTYSTLKVQPAELEDSGVYFCASSQRGSGSYNEQFFGPGTRLTVL.

This clone was found a few times. This sequence joins TRBV7-2 and TRBJ2-3; the match to TRBD2 covers 8 bases. V was pared by 5 bases and J by 6 bases, with 7 bases of the junction left unmatched. Germline V gene data show CDR1 as SGHTA and CDR2 as FQGNSA. CDR3 length: 14 residues. The CDR3 region has the DNA TGTGCCAGCAGCCCGAGCGGGAGAATGGATACGCAGTATTTT. It is translated as CASSPSGRMDTQYF.

Only a few counts were recorded for this clone. The rearrangement links TRBV9 to TRBJ2-3; D is perhaps TRBD1 or TRBD2 (5 bases each). Trimming took 0 bases from V and 5 from J, leaving 10 bases between them. Germline V gives CDR1 SGDLS, CDR2 YYNGEE. The CDR3 is made up of 14 amino acids. CDR3 protein: CASSVEGTGDTQYF. The CDR3, as DNA: TGTGCCAGCAGCGTAGAAGGGACCGGAGATACGCAGTATTTT.